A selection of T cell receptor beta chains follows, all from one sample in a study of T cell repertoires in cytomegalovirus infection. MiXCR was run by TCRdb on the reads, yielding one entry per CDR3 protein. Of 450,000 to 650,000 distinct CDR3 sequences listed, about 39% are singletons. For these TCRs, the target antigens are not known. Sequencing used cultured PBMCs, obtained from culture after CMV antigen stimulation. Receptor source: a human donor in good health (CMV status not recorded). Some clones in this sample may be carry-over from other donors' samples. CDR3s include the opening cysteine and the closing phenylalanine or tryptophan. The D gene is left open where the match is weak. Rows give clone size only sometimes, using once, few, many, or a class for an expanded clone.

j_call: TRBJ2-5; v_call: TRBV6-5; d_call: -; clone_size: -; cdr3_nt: TGTGCCAGCAGGGAGGAGGGAGGACGGGAGACCCAGTACTTC; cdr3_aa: CASREEGGRETQYF
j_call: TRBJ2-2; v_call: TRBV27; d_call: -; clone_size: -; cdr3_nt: TGTGCCAGCATGGGGACCACCGGGGAGCTGTTTTTT; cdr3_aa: CASMGTTGELFF
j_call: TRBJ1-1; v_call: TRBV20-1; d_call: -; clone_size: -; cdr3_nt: TGCAGTGCGAGTGGACATGATGAAGCTTTCTTT; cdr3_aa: CSASGHDEAFF
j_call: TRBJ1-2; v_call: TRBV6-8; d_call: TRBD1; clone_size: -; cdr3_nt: TGTGCCAGCAGTGGCCAGGACAGGGCCTATGGCTACACCTTC; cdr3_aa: CASSGQDRAYGYTF
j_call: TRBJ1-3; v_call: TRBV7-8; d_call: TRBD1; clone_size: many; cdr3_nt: TGTGCCAGCAGCTTAGGACAGGGTGGAAACACCATATATTTT; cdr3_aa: CASSLGQGGNTIYF
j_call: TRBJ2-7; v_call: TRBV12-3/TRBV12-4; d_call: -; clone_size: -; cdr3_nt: TGTGCCAGCAGAATGGACGTCGACGAGCAGTACTTC; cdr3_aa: CASRMDVDEQYF
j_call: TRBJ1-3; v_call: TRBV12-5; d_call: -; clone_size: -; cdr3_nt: TGTGCTAGTGGTTTTGACTTCGGCCGTACCTCTGGAAACACCATATATTTT; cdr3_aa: CASGFDFGRTSGNTIYF
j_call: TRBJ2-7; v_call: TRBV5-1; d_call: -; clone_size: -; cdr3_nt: TGCGCCAGCAGCGGTGGGACCCTTGGTCACGAGCAGTACTTC; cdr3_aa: CASSGGTLGHEQYF
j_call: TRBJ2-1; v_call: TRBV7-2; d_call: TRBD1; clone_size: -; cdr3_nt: TGTGCCAGCAGTCAGGGGAGGGGGACAGGGGGCGATGAGCAGTTCTTC; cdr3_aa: CASSQGRGTGGDEQFF
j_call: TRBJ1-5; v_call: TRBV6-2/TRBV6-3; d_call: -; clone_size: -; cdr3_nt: TGTGCCAGCCGGATCCCTAGCAATCAGCCCCAGCATTTT; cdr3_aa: CASRIPSNQPQHF
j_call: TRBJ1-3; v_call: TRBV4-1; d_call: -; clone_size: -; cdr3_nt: TGCGCCAGCAGCCAAGCCGGCCTCGGATCCGGGAGGAACACCATATATTTT; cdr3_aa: CASSQAGLGSGRNTIYF
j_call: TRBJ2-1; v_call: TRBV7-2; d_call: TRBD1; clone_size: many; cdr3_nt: TGTGCCAGCAGCTATGTGGACAGGCCGACCATCTACAATGAGCAGTTCTTC; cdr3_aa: CASSYVDRPTIYNEQFF
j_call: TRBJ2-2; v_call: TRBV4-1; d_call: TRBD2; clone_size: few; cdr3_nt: TGCGCCAGCAGCCAATCGGGACTAGCGAACACCGGGGAGCTGTTTTTT; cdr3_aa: CASSQSGLANTGELFF
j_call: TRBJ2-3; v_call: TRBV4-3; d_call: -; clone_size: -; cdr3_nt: TGCGCCAGCAGCCTCCCGGCGACAGATACGCAGTATTTT; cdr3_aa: CASSLPATDTQYF
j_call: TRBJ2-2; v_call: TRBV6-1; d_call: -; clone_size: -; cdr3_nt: TGTGCCAGCTCCAGGGTTCTAACCGGGGAGCTGTTTTTT; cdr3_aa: CASSRVLTGELFF
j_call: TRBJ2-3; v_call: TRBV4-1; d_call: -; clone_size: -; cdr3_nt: TGTGCCAGCAGCGACCAAAGGAGTGATACGCAGTATTTT; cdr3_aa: CASSDQRSDTQYF
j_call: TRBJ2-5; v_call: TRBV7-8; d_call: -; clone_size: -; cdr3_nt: TGTGCCAGCGGGAACAGGGTGGAAGAGACCCAGTACTTC; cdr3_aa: CASGNRVEETQYF
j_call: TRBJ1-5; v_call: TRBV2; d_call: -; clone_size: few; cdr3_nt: TGTGCCAGCAGTGACGGGCAGATCAATCAGCCCCAGCATTTT; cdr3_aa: CASSDGQINQPQHF
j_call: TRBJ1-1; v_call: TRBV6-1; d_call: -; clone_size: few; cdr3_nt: TGTGCCAGCAGTACACCGGGGGGGGGGAACACTGAAGCTTTCTTT; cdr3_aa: CASSTPGGGNTEAFF
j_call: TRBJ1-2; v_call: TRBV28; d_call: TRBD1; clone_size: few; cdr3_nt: TGTGCCAGCGGCTTACAGGGGGCCTATGGCTACACCTTC; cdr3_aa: CASGLQGAYGYTF
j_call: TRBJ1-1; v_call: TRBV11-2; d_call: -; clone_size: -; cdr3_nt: TGTGCCAGCAGCTTCCGGCCCGCCACTGAAGCTTTCTTT; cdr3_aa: CASSFRPATEAFF
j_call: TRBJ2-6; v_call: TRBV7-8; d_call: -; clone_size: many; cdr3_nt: TGTGCCAGCAGCCCAGCCGGAGGGGGGCGATCTGGGGCCAACGTCCTGACTTTC; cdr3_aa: CASSPAGGGRSGANVLTF
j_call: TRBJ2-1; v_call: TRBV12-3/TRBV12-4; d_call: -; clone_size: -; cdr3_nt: TGTGCCAGCAGTTTCGGTCCCCCTATCGAGCAGTTCTTC; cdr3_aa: CASSFGPPIEQFF
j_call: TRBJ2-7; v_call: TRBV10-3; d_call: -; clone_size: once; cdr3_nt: TGTGCCATCAGTGCCCGGGGGCTAGCATCCTACGAGCAGTACTTC; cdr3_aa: CAISARGLASYEQYF
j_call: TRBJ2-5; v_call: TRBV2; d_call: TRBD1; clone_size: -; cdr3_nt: TGTGCCAGCACCAGGGGGCTGGAGACCCAGTACTTC; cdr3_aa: CASTRGLETQYF
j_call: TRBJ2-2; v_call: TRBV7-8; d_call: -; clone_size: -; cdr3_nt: TGTGCCAGCAGCTTAGCGTCTGGGGCCGCCGTCGGGGAGCTGTTTTTT; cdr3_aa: CASSLASGAAVGELFF
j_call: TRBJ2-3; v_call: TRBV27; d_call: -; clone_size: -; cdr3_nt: TGTGCCAGCAGTTTTGGGCAGACTTTTAATACGCAGTATTTT; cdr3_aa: CASSFGQTFNTQYF
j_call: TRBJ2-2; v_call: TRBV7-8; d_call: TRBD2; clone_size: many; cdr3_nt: TGTGCCAGCAGCCGCGGGGGGGTGAGGAACACCGGGGAGCTGTTTTTT; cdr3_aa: CASSRGGVRNTGELFF
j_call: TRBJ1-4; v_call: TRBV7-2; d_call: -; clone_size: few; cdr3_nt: TGTGCCAGCAGCCCCCAGATGCAGTCAGTCCCTGAGAATGAAAAACTGTTTTTT; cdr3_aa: CASSPQMQSVPENEKLFF
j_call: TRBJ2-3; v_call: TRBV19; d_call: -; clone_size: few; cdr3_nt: TGTGCCAGCACCCCTCTCCCCGGGGGCACAGATACGCAGTATTTT; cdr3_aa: CASTPLPGGTDTQYF
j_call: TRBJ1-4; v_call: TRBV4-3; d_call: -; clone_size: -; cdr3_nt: TGCGCCAGCAGCCAAGATTACAGTCTACTAAGGGAAAAACTGTTTTTT; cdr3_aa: CASSQDYSLLREKLFF
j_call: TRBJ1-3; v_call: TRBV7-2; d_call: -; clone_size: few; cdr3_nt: TGTGCCAGCAGCCCCGACAGGCTTACTTCGGGAAACACCATATATTTT; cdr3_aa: CASSPDRLTSGNTIYF
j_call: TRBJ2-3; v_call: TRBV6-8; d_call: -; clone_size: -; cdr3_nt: TGTGCCAGCAGTGACCCACAGGGAATCGGAGATACGCAGTATTTT; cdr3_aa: CASSDPQGIGDTQYF
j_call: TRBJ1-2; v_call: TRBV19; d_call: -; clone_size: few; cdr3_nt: TGTGCCACTAGACTGGCGGGCAGCTATGGCTACACCTTC; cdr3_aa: CATRLAGSYGYTF
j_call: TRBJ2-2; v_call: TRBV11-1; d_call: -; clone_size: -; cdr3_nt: TGTGCCAGCAGCTCAGACTACTCGAACACCGGGGAGCTGTTTTTT; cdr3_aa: CASSSDYSNTGELFF
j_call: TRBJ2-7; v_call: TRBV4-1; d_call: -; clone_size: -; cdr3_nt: TGCGCCAGCAGCCAAGAGGATGGGTACGAGCAGTACTTC; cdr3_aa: CASSQEDGYEQYF
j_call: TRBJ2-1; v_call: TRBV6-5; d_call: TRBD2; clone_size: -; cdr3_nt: TGTGCCAGCCGGCGAGGTAGCGGGTCACTCAATGAGCAGTTCTTC; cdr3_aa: CASRRGSGSLNEQFF
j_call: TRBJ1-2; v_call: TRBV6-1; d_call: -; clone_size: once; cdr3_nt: TGTGCCAGCAGGCCGGGACCGCTCTATGGCTACACCTTC; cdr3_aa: CASRPGPLYGYTF
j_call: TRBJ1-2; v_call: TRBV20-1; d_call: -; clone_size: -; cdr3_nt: TGCAGTGCTAGTGCAGGGGTCAACTATGGCTACACCTTC; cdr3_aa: CSASAGVNYGYTF
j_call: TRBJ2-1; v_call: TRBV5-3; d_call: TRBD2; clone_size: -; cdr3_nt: TGTGCCAGCAGCACCGGGGGGGTCTACAATGAGCAGTTCTTC; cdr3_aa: CASSTGGVYNEQFF
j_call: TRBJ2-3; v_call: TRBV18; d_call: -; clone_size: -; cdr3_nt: TGTGCCAGCTCACCGGTTAGTAATACGCAGTATTTT; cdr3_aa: CASSPVSNTQYF
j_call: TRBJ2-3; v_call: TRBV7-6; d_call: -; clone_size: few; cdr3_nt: TGTGCCAGCAGCTTTTACCGCACAGATACGCAGTATTTT; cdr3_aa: CASSFYRTDTQYF
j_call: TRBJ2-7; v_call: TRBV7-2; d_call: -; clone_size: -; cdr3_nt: TGTGCCAGCACTATAGGGGGACAAAGTTACGAGCAGTACTTC; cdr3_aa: CASTIGGQSYEQYF
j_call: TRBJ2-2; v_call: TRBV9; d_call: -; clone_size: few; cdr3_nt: TGTGCCAGCAGCGTAGCTGATAGGGGGGAGCTGTTTTTT; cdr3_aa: CASSVADRGELFF
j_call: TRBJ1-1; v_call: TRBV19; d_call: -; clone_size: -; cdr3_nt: TGTGCCAGTATCCGGTCGGGGGCGCGAGTTGAAGCTTTCTTT; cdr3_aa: CASIRSGARVEAFF
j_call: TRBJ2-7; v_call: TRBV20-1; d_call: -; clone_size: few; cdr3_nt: TGCAGTGCTAGCGAGGCCGTTGGCGAGCAGTACTTC; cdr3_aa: CSASEAVGEQYF
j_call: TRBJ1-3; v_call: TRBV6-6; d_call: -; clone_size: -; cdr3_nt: TGTGCCAGCAGTTACCGATCTGACTATCGTGGAAACACCATATATTTT; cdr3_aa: CASSYRSDYRGNTIYF
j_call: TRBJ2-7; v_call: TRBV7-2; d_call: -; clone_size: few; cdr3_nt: TGTGCCAGCAGCTTAGCCACCGGGACACACTACGAGCAGTACTTC; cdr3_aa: CASSLATGTHYEQYF